This T cell receptor beta chain was recovered during a study of blood T cell repertoires in COVID-19. Overall study: T cells, B-cell-depleted T cells, or PBMCs supplied cDNA or gDNA.

In the original processing: Quantification of nucleated cells was approximated via reference gene primer amplification. Using immunoSEQ multiplex PCR, the repertoire was profiled, and TCRdb retains in-frame clones only, with some absent. V, J and clone size are those of that table, while D and trimming were read from the DNA. In the table there are 70,000 to 85,000 clones, more than 85% of which are singletons. Germline-derived CDR1 and CDR2 are MNHNS and SASEGT. The CDR3 sequence is 16 residues long. V was pared by 3 bases and J by 4 bases, with 16 bases between. The gene calls are TRBV6-1 and TRBJ1-5; D call uncertain. Specimen: peripheral blood. This TCR was sampled from a woman aged 55-69 years with active COVID-19. The CDR3 DNA follows: TGTGCCAGCAGTGATCCATTTGGACTGTATAATCAGCCCCAGCATTTT. Amino acid sequence: CASSDPFGLYNQPQHF.